What follows are 29 T cell receptor beta chains derived from one specimen sequenced in a study of T cells after posttransplantation cyclophosphamide. Here immunoSEQ multiplex PCR was the method, and the copy in TCRdb shows in-frame clones only, minus some. Of under 35,000 clones in the sample, around nine tenths were seen once. The naive gate required viable CD3+CD4+ or CD3+CD8+ cells with CCR7+CD45RA+CD45RO-CD95-CD27+CD28+ phenotype. Sequenced input: naive CD4+ T cells sorted from PBMCs. These receptors all come from a woman aged 55-70 years in good health, CMV-negative, and a related stem cell transplant donor.

The gene calls are TRBV7-9 and TRBJ1-1; 7 bases align to TRBD1. Per the germline V gene, CDR1 is SEHNR and CDR2 is FQNEAQ (reference sequence). The length of the CDR3 is 14 residues. V lost 4 bases and J lost 3; bases outside the gene matches: 5. The CDR3 DNA sequence: TGTGCCAGCAGCTCCCAACAGGGGCACACTGAAGCTTTCTTT. It is translated as CASSSQQGHTEAFF.

CDR3 nucleotide sequence: TGTGCCAGCAGGAGGACAGGGGACAACACTGAAGCTTTCTTT. Translated: CASRRTGDNTEAFF. This chain links TRBV27 with TRBJ1-1; 9 bases match TRBD1. The germline gives CDR1 MNHEY, CDR2 SMNVEV (reference sequence). CDR3 size: 14 residues. The V segment lost 6 bases and the J segment 2 bases; nucleotides outside the gene matches: 4.

The chain links TRBV5-4 to TRBJ1-3, with a tentative D call TRBD1 (6 bases). This CDR3 is built from 16 residues. Germline V gene sequence: CDR1 SGHNT, CDR2 YYREEE (reference sequence). Between the trimmed V and J ends, which lost 0 bases and 1 base, there was a span of 11 bases. The DNA of the CDR3 is TGTGCCAGCAGCTTGGTACAGGGTGGATCTGGAAACACCATATATTTT. This sequence encodes CASSLVQGGSGNTIYF.

This clone came up once. The chain employs TRBV20-1 and TRBJ1-4; D call uncertain. The V end lost 0 bases, the J end lost 15 bases, and 11 bases lay between the germline ends. The germline gives CDR1 DFQATT, CDR2 SNEGSKA (reference sequence). This CDR3 is 11 amino acids long. CDR3 loop: CSARDSRFLFF. The CDR3 DNA is TGCAGTGCTAGAGATTCCAGGTTTTTGTTTTTT.

The V and J genes are TRBV19 and TRBJ2-5; the match to TRBD2 covers 10 bases. J lost 1 base, V lost 3 bases, and 2 bases had no gene match. This CDR3 has 15 residues. CDR1 LNHDA and CDR2 SQIVND come from the germline V gene (reference sequence). The CDR3 nucleotides are TGTGCCAGTAGTATCCAGCGGGAGGGCCAAGAGACCCAGTACTTC. Amino acid sequence: CASSIQREGQETQYF.

The chain uses TRBV6-5 and TRBJ2-5; 10 bases align to TRBD2. The DNA end is a closer match to TRBJ2-7, so the J assignment may be wrong. Looked up from germline, CDR1 is MNHEY and CDR2 is SVGAGI. This CDR3 has 15 residues. The CDR3: CASSYSLAGIGEQYF. The CDR3 nucleotides are TGTGCCAGCAGTTACTCACTAGCGGGAATCGGCGAGCAGTACTTC.

This clone occurred once. The J gene is TRBJ2-7, the V gene TRBV9; 11 bases agree with TRBD2. This CDR3 has 17 amino acids. Germline loops: CDR1 SGDLS, CDR2 YYNGEE. The junction had 12 bases not matched to a gene; V was cut back by 4 bases and J by 3 bases. CDR3 sequence: CASSTTGTSGPHYEQYF. The CDR3 DNA is TGTGCCAGCAGCACCACCGGGACTAGCGGCCCCCACTACGAGCAGTACTTC.

The chain uses TRBV2 and TRBJ2-1, with D tentatively TRBD2 (5 bases). This CDR3 is built from 13 residues. Germline V gene sequence: CDR1 SNHLY, CDR2 FYNNEI. V was trimmed by 4 bases and J by 8 bases, leaving 12 bases between them. The CDR3 spells CASSGWAGYEQFF. In nucleotides, the CDR3 is TGTGCCAGCAGTGGGTGGGCGGGTTATGAGCAGTTCTTC.

This chain links TRBV27 with TRBJ2-7, with D perhaps matching TRBD1 (5 bases). Germline values: CDR1 MNHEY, CDR2 SMNVEV (reference sequence). The CDR3 is 15 residues long. V was clipped by 3 bases and J by 5 bases, with 17 bases between them. The CDR3 reads CASSFFAQAGHEQYF. For the CDR3, the DNA is TGTGCCAGCAGTTTCTTTGCACAGGCCGGACACGAGCAGTACTTC.

The rearrangement links TRBV19 to TRBJ1-1; a weak D match, TRBD1 (6 bases). Germline CDR1 reads LNHDA; CDR2 reads SQIVND (reference sequence). The CDR3 is 13 amino acids. V lost 6 bases and J lost 1, with 9 bases in between. The CDR3: CASSTQGNTEAFF. DNA for the CDR3: TGTGCCAGTAGCACACAGGGGAACACTGAAGCTTTCTTT.

This clone appeared a few times. The rearrangement links TRBV7-9 to TRBJ1-5, with D perhaps TRBD1 (5 bases). The CDR3 runs to 11 residues. Germline V gives CDR1 SEHNR, CDR2 FQNEAQ (reference sequence). Trimming cost V 5 bases and J 11 bases, with 10 bases left between them. This CDR3 reads CASSPGTSQHF. The CDR3 DNA reads TGTGCCAGCAGCCCTGGGACTTCCCAGCATTTT.

V gene TRBV4-3 combines with J gene TRBJ1-5, with TRBD1 identical over 8 bases. This CDR3 is 15 amino acids long. Germline V gives CDR1 LGHNA, CDR2 YSLEER. Trimming at V came to 4 bases and at J to 1 base, leaving 3 bases not matched to a gene. The CDR3 nucleotides read TGCGCCAGCAGCCCTGGGACAGGAAGCAATCAGCCCCAGCATTTT. Its translation is CASSPGTGSNQPQHF.

The chain's CDR3 is CSVGGGNGGEQYF. The DNA for the CDR3 is TGCAGCGTTGGAGGAGGGAACGGGGGCGAGCAGTACTTC. This rearrangement joins TRBV29-1 to TRBJ2-7; perhaps TRBD2 as D (6 bases). The V gene lost 4 bases and the J gene lost 6 bases, with 16 bases spanning the gap. CDR3 length equals 13 residues. The germline gives CDR1 SQVTM, CDR2 ANQGSEA.

CDR3 amino acids: CAGSQGVSGYTF. In DNA form, the CDR3 reads TGTGCCGGATCACAGGGGGTCTCTGGCTACACCTTC. V and J are TRBV2 and TRBJ1-2, with 8 positions matching TRBD1. This CDR3 spans 12 amino acids. Trimming cost V 11 bases and J 7 bases; bases outside gene matches: 9. Germline loops: CDR1 SNHLY, CDR2 FYNNEI.

The chain has TRBV11-3 and TRBJ2-7; the D is unclear. CDR3 size: 15 residues. V shed 7 bases and J shed 2 bases, with 18 bases lying between them. Germline values: CDR1 SGHNT, CDR2 YENEEA. Here the CDR3 reads CASTPPGSLTYEQYF. Written as DNA, the CDR3 is TGTGCCAGCACCCCCCCCGGGTCGCTAACCTACGAGCAGTACTTC.

This chain uses TRBV18 with TRBJ2-7; possible D gene TRBD2, 6 bases. Trimming stripped 6 bases from V and 5 bases from J, with 17 bases between. Per germline, CDR1 KGHSH and CDR2 LQKENI. The CDR3 is 14 amino acids. The CDR3 nucleotides read TGTGCCAGCTCGTCAAGCGGGCGGTTAGACGAGCAGTACTTC. Its translation is CASSSSGRLDEQYF.

This clone was detected a few times. The V and J genes are TRBV6-6 and TRBJ1-3; TRBD1 is a possible D gene (5 bases). The length of the CDR3 is 16 residues. CDR1 and CDR2 from the germline V gene are MNHNY and SVGAGI (reference sequence). Deletions cut 0 bases from V and 5 bases from J, with 14 bases between. CDR3 nucleotide sequence: TGTGCCAGCAGTTACTCCGGGGGAGGGGATAGAAACACCATATATTTT. This translates into CASSYSGGGDRNTIYF.

This clone was detected a few times. This chain joins TRBV6-5 and TRBJ1-4; D ambiguous. Germline V lookup: CDR1 MNHEY, CDR2 SVGAGI. The CDR3 sequence is 14 residues long. V was shortened by 6 bases and J by 7 bases, with 15 bases between the two germline ends. The CDR3 region is CASRAGILSEKLFF. CDR3 nucleotide sequence: TGTGCCAGCAGGGCCGGGATATTAAGTGAAAAACTGTTTTTT.

This clone was picked up one time. This rearrangement joins TRBV5-1 to TRBJ2-1, with 8 bases fitting TRBD2. Germline loops: CDR1 SGHRS, CDR2 YFSETQ. Trimming removed 0 bases from V and 6 bases from J; junction bases left unmatched: 5. CDR3 length: 15 residues. The CDR3 region is CASSLVAGGANEQFF. The CDR3 DNA follows: TGCGCCAGCAGCTTGGTTGCGGGAGGTGCCAATGAGCAGTTCTTC.

The chain recombines TRBV5-5 with TRBJ2-7; no clear D. This CDR3 contains 11 residues. Between the trimmed V and J ends, which lost 4 bases and 2 bases, there was a span of 4 bases. Germline V gene lookup returns CDR1 SGHKS and CDR2 YYEKEE (reference sequence). The CDR3 coding sequence is TGTGCCAGCAGCCCAGCCTACGAGCAGTACTTC. It translates to CASSPAYEQYF.

The chain's CDR3 is CASSLRLAAPGSGANVLTF. The CDR3 region has the DNA TGTGCCAGCAGCTTGAGGCTAGCGGCCCCAGGGTCTGGGGCCAACGTCCTGACTTTC. The rearrangement links TRBV21-1 to TRBJ2-6; the table's TRBD2 call for D was not verified on the DNA. TRBV21-1 counts as a pseudogene. This CDR3 has 19 residues.

The chain employs TRBV7-6 and TRBJ2-2; 10 nucleotides line up with TRBD1. The CDR3 runs 18 residues. V was pared by 5 bases and J by 2 bases, with 11 bases of the junction left unmatched. Germline V lookup: CDR1 SGHVS, CDR2 FNYEAQ. The CDR3: CASSAPPGQGTNTGELFF. The DNA for the CDR3 is TGTGCCAGCAGCGCGCCACCGGGACAGGGGACAAACACCGGGGAGCTGTTTTTT.

This clone was counted only a few times. V is TRBV7-9 and J is TRBJ1-2; 9 bases align to TRBD1. Per the germline V gene, CDR1 is SEHNR and CDR2 is FQNEAQ (reference sequence). Unmatched junction bases numbered 6, after V lost 6 bases and J lost 7 bases. The length of the CDR3 is 13 residues. CDR3 sequence reads: CASSWDRASGYTF. CDR3 bases: TGTGCCAGCAGTTGGGACAGGGCGAGTGGCTACACCTTC.

The genes are TRBV27 and TRBJ1-2; 8 bases line up with TRBD1. The length of the CDR3 is 14 residues. Germline lookup yields CDR1 MNHEY and CDR2 SMNVEV (reference sequence). J lost 4 bases, V lost 7 bases, and 8 bases had no gene match. The CDR3 DNA sequence: TGTGCCAGCATGTCACAGGGGGATGGCTATGGCTACACCTTC. This translates into CASMSQGDGYGYTF.

The rearrangement links TRBV9 to TRBJ2-2; TRBD2 aligns across 12 bases. This CDR3 is built from 17 residues. V gave up 3 bases and J gave up 6 bases; unmatched junction bases: 9. CDR1 SGDLS and CDR2 YYNGEE come from the germline V gene. CDR3 sequence reads: CASSGTSGIGGPGELFF. The CDR3 DNA reads TGTGCCAGCAGCGGGACTAGCGGGATAGGGGGACCCGGGGAGCTGTTTTTT.

This rearrangement joins TRBV28 to TRBJ1-2; 7 nucleotides line up with TRBD1. With 10 bases clipped from V and 4 bases from J, the junction kept 3 bases outside the gene matches. Germline CDR1 is MDHEN and CDR2 is SYDVKM. The CDR3 is made up of 11 amino acids. This CDR3 reads CAIHRGYGYTF. The CDR3 nucleotides read TGTGCCATCCACAGGGGCTATGGCTACACCTTC.

This rearrangement joins TRBV2 to TRBJ2-5, with D hard to call. Trimming shortened V by 4 bases and J by 4 bases, and 10 bases separated the two germline ends. The CDR3 contains 13 residues. The germline V gene has CDR1 SNHLY and CDR2 FYNNEI. The CDR3 coding sequence is TGTGCCAGCAGTGCGAGTGGGCGAGAGACCCAGTACTTC. This encodes CASSASGRETQYF.

The chain joins TRBV27 to TRBJ2-5; D ambiguous. This CDR3 is built from 14 residues. V dropped 7 bases and J dropped 7 bases, with 19 bases sitting between them. Germline-derived CDR1 and CDR2 are MNHEY and SMNVEV (reference sequence). For the CDR3, the DNA is TGTGCCAGCAACACGGAACCAGGCCATGGGACCCAGTACTTC. Its protein is CASNTEPGHGTQYF.

This clone occurred once. V and J are TRBV14 and TRBJ2-1; TRBD1 might be the D (6 bases). The length of the CDR3 is 17 residues. The germline V and J ends were trimmed by 4 bases and 0 bases, with 16 bases remaining between them. Looked up from germline, CDR1 is SGHDN and CDR2 is FVKESK. The CDR3 loop is CASSLAGVRSSYNEQFF. The CDR3 bases are TGTGCCAGCAGCCTAGCAGGGGTTAGGAGCTCCTACAATGAGCAGTTCTTC.